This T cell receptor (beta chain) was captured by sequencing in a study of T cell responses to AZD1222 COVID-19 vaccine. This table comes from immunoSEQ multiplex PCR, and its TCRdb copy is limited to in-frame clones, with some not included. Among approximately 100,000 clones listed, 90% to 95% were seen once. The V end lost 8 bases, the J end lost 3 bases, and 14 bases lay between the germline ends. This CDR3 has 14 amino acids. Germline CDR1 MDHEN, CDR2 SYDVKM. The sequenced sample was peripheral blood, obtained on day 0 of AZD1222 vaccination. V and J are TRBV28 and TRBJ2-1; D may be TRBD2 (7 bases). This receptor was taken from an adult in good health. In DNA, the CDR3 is TGTGCCAGCGAAGATAGGGGGGGCTACAATGAGCAGTTCTTC. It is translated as CASEDRGGYNEQFF.